This T cell receptor (beta chain) was retrieved from a study of T cell responses to AZD1222 COVID-19 vaccine. Germline CDR1 LGHNA, CDR2 YNFKEQ. The V and J ends lost 1 base and 4 bases, in that order; junction bases with no gene match: 2. The CDR3 has 15 amino acids. Sequencing was performed with immunoSEQ multiplex PCR; in TCRdb, only in-frame clones are kept and a portion is missing. The sample lists 160,000 or so clones, about 90% occurring once. This clonotype was obtained from an adult in good health. The input for sequencing was peripheral blood, taken on day 0 of AZD1222 vaccination. The rearrangement links TRBV4-2 to TRBJ2-1, with 9 nucleotides matching TRBD1. The CDR3 spells CASSQGTGVYNEQFF. In DNA, the CDR3 is TGTGCCAGCAGCCAAGGGACAGGGGTTTACAATGAGCAGTTCTTC.